This T cell receptor (beta chain) comes out of a study of CD8 T cells in Susac syndrome. RNA totalling about 0.45 to 1 ug underwent reverse transcription with random hexamers. It was immunoSEQ multiplex PCR that amplified TCR beta CDR3 across 54 Vbeta and 13 Jbeta. TCRdb analysed the immunoSEQ multiplex PCR reads with MiXCR anew, one entry per CDR3 protein. The table records roughly 200,000 distinct CDR3 sequences, over 90% of them present only once. TCR beta sequences were obtained from blood CD8+ and CD4+ T cells. With 2 bases removed from V and 4 bases from J, the gap between germline ends came to 11 bases. Germline CDR1 reads SGHRS; CDR2 reads YFSETQ. The CDR3 covers 14 residues.

The TCR comes from a human donor with multiple sclerosis. The sample consisted of CD4+ T cells from PBMCs. The chain is built from TRBV5-1 and TRBJ2-3; possible D gene TRBD1, 6 bases. CDR3 sequence reads: CASSFIQGSDTQYF. CDR3 nucleotide sequence: TGCGCCAGCAGCTTTATACAGGGATCAGATACGCAGTATTTT. The variable domain in full, with the rest retrieved from reference TRBV5-1 and TRBJ2-3, is KAGVTQTPRYLIKTRGQQVTLSCSPISGHRSVSWYQQTPGQGLQFLFEYFSETQRNKGNFPGRFSGRQFSNSRSEMNVSTLELGDSALYLCASSFIQGSDTQYFGPGTRLTVL.